Following are 30 T cell receptor beta chains from one sample sequenced in a study of CD8+ T cells in alopecia areata. Extracted RNA was reverse transcribed, and the resulting cDNA served as sequencing template. Produced via immunoSEQ multiplex PCR; TCRdb's table is partial and in-frame only. This sample has 200,000 to 250,000 clones, with 55% to 70% found just once. Treatment here: oral pan-JAK inhibitor, 5-10 mg twice daily. Specimen: CD4+ T cells sorted from blood, collected at week 4, from a patient treated with tofacitinib. Receptors originate from a human donor with alopecia areata.

This sequence joins TRBV29-1 and TRBJ1-5; D is unclear. The length of the CDR3 is 13 residues. In germline, CDR1 is SQVTM, CDR2 ANQGSEA. V shed 6 bases and J shed 0 bases, with 9 bases lying between them. This CDR3 reads CSVTENSNQPQHF. CDR3 sequence (DNA): TGCAGCGTAACCGAAAATAGCAATCAGCCCCAGCATTTT. Complete variable domain (other parts from reference TRBV29-1 and TRBJ1-5): SAVISQKPSRDICQRGTSLTIQCQVDSQVTMMFWYRQQPGQSLTLIATANQGSEATYESGFVIDKFPISRPNLTFSTLTVSNMSPEDSSIYLCSVTENSNQPQHFGDGTRLSIL.

A few counts support this clone. The chain uses TRBV18 and TRBJ2-4; 8 nucleotides line up with TRBD1. Trimming cost V 2 bases and J 3 bases; bases outside gene matches: 6. This CDR3 contains 16 residues. Germline CDR1 and CDR2: KGHSH and LQKENI. The CDR3 loop reads CASSPGQGAGKNIQYF. The CDR3 DNA is TGTGCCAGCTCACCAGGACAGGGTGCAGGCAAAAACATTCAGTACTTC. The variable domain in full, completed from reference TRBV18 and TRBJ2-4, reads NAGVMQNPRHLVRRRGQEARLRCSPMKGHSHVYWYRQLPEEGLKFMVYLQKENIIDESGMPKERFSAEFPKEGPSILRIQQVVRGDSAAYFCASSPGQGAGKNIQYFGAGTRLSVL.

The sample holds a few counts of this clone. The chain carries TRBV29-1 and TRBJ2-1; D could derive from TRBD1 or TRBD2 (5 bases each). V lost 2 bases to trimming and J lost 7 bases, with 12 bases between them. The germline V gene encodes CDR1 SQVTM and CDR2 ANQGSEA. The CDR3 runs 13 residues. CDR3: CSVETSWGNEQFF. Here the CDR3 DNA reads TGCAGCGTTGAAACTTCCTGGGGGAATGAGCAGTTCTTC.

V gene TRBV29-1 combines with J gene TRBJ2-3; TRBD1 aligns across 8 bases. This CDR3 region has 15 residues. Germline V gene data show CDR1 as SQVTM and CDR2 as ANQGSEA. J was trimmed by 0 bases and V by 4 bases; bases with no gene match: 6. CDR3 nucleotides: TGCAGCGTTGGGACAGGGCGGATAAGCACAGATACGCAGTATTTT. The encoded protein is CSVGTGRISTDTQYF.

This clone was detected only once. The same CDR3 is also encoded by other DNA sequences in this sample. This chain links TRBV30 with TRBJ1-5; D is uncertain. The CDR3 covers 13 residues. V dropped 0 bases and J dropped 3 bases, with 6 bases sitting between them. In germline, CDR1 is GTSNPN, CDR2 SVGIG (reference sequence). CDR3 loop: CAWSVRDNQPQHF. As DNA, the CDR3 is TGTGCCTGGAGTGTTAGGGACAATCAGCCCCAGCATTTT.

In this sample, this clone turned up a few times. The chain uses TRBV29-1 and TRBJ1-1; D remains ambiguous. The CDR3 runs to 14 residues. V was clipped by 4 bases and J by 1 base, with 13 bases between them. Germline values: CDR1 SQVTM, CDR2 ANQGSEA. The CDR3 DNA reads TGCAGCGTTGTTGTAGGGTCCTCGAACACTGAAGCTTTCTTT. It yields the protein CSVVVGSSNTEAFF. Drawing the rest from reference TRBV29-1 and TRBJ1-1, the complete variable domain is SAVISQKPSRDICQRGTSLTIQCQVDSQVTMMFWYRQQPGQSLTLIATANQGSEATYESGFVIDKFPISRPNLTFSTLTVSNMSPEDSSIYLCSVVVGSSNTEAFFGQGTRLTVV.

This sequence joins TRBV7-2 and TRBJ2-3, with D possibly called TRBD1 or TRBD2 (6 bases each). This CDR3 has 15 amino acids. The germline V and J ends were trimmed by 5 bases and 4 bases, with 16 bases remaining between them. Germline V gene lookup returns CDR1 SGHTA and CDR2 FQGNSA. The CDR3 sequence: CASSIWGAGADTQYF. CDR3 DNA sequence: TGTGCCAGCAGCATATGGGGGGCCGGTGCAGATACGCAGTATTTT.

V and J are TRBV30 and TRBJ1-1; TRBD1 is a possible D gene (6 bases). This CDR3 comprises 12 residues. The germline V gene encodes CDR1 GTSNPN and CDR2 SVGIG (reference sequence). The ends were cut back, 8 bases at V and 4 bases at J, with 14 bases in the middle. The CDR3 region has the DNA TGTGCCGATAGACAGGCTGGCACTGAAGCTTTCTTT. It specifies CADRQAGTEAFF.

The sample holds a few counts of this clone. The rearrangement joins TRBV29-1 to TRBJ2-1; D might be TRBD2 (5 bases). Per the germline V gene, CDR1 is SQVTM and CDR2 is ANQGSEA. The CDR3 has 12 amino acids. Trimming left V 4 bases short and J 6 bases short, with 10 bases between. The CDR3 DNA follows: TGCAGCGTTGTACAGAGCGGCAATGAGCAGTTCTTC. Translation gives CSVVQSGNEQFF.

A few counts support this clone. The rearrangement uses TRBV18 and TRBJ1-6; possible D gene TRBD1, 6 bases. The CDR3 extends over 15 amino acids. Trimming shortened V by 6 bases and J by 6 bases, and 15 bases separated the two germline ends. The germline gives CDR1 KGHSH, CDR2 LQKENI. The CDR3: CASSPGGGSNSPLHF. The CDR3 DNA follows: TGTGCCAGCTCCCCCGGAGGGGGAAGTAATTCACCCCTCCACTTT. Filled out from reference TRBV18 and TRBJ1-6, the complete variable domain reads NAGVMQNPRHLVRRRGQEARLRCSPMKGHSHVYWYRQLPEEGLKFMVYLQKENIIDESGMPKERFSAEFPKEGPSILRIQQVVRGDSAAYFCASSPGGGSNSPLHFGNGTRLTVT.

This clone was seen a handful of times. J is TRBJ2-3 and V is TRBV7-2, with 11 positions matching TRBD2. CDR1 is SGHTA and CDR2 is FQGNSA in the germline V gene. CDR3 length: 16 residues. V was clipped by 5 bases and J by 4 bases; unmatched bases: 8. This chain's CDR3 is CASSRSGGVGSDTQYF. For the CDR3, the DNA is TGTGCCAGCAGCCGTAGCGGGGGGGTCGGCTCAGATACGCAGTATTTT.

This chain uses TRBV7-9 with TRBJ2-3; 7 bases agree with TRBD2. CDR1 is SEHNR and CDR2 is FQNEAQ in the germline V gene (reference sequence). With 4 bases clipped from V and 1 base from J, the junction kept 11 bases outside the gene matches. The CDR3 totals 17 residues. CDR3 region: CASSSRGGGGGTDTQYF. The CDR3 DNA reads TGTGCCAGCAGCTCCCGAGGCGGGGGTGGTGGCACAGATACGCAGTATTTT.

This sequence joins TRBV21-1 and TRBJ2-1; no check of the table's D call, TRBD2, against the DNA was made. TRBV21-1 represents a pseudogene. This CDR3 contains 17 residues. CDR3 sequence: CASSKAGAGGRNNEQFF. In DNA form, the CDR3 reads TGTGCCAGCAGCAAAGCGGGAGCGGGGGGTCGCAACAATGAGCAGTTCTTC.

The V gene is TRBV25-1, the J gene TRBJ1-5; the D is unclear. V was pared by 1 base and J by 11 bases, with 9 bases between. The length of the CDR3 is 12 residues. From germline, CDR1 is MGHDK and CDR2 SYGVNS. The CDR3 bases are TGTGCCAGCAGTGAATCCGCGGGATCCCAGCATTTT. Translated, it gives CASSESAGSQHF.

V and J are TRBV28 and TRBJ2-7, with TRBD1 matching 9 bases. With 6 bases clipped from V and 3 bases from J, the junction kept 3 bases outside the gene matches. This CDR3 contains 13 residues. Germline CDR1 reads MDHEN; CDR2 reads SYDVKM. The CDR3 region is CASRTGGVYEQYF. The CDR3 coding sequence is TGTGCCAGCAGGACAGGGGGAGTCTACGAGCAGTACTTC.

The chain employs TRBV30 and TRBJ1-5; tentative D call: TRBD1 (5 bases). The V end lost 2 bases, the J end lost 3 bases, and 8 bases lay between the germline ends. The CDR3 is made up of 13 amino acids. Germline assignment: CDR1 GTSNPN and CDR2 SVGIG (reference sequence). CDR3: CAWSKGYNQPQHF. The CDR3 bases are TGTGCCTGGAGTAAGGGGTACAATCAGCCCCAGCATTTT.

The sample holds a few counts of this clone. V and J are TRBV30 and TRBJ2-5; 9 bases line up with TRBD1. TRBJ2-7 explains the end of the DNA better; the J call may be wrong. CDR1 is GTSNPN, CDR2 SVGIG, per germline (reference sequence). The CDR3 totals 13 residues. The CDR3 sequence is CAWKWGQGYEQYF. The CDR3 nucleotides read TGTGCCTGGAAGTGGGGACAGGGCTACGAGCAGTACTTC.

Turning to this clone: The same CDR3 also results from other DNA sequences found in this sample. The gene calls are TRBV29-1 and TRBJ1-4; no reliable D call. This CDR3 has 13 amino acids. V shed 4 bases and J shed 2 bases, with 8 bases lying between them. CDR1 and CDR2 from the germline V gene are SQVTM and ANQGSEA. The CDR3 region has the DNA TGCAGCGTTGTAGGAGGGACTAATGAAAAACTGTTTTTT. It translates to CSVVGGTNEKLFF.

The V gene is TRBV4-2, the J gene TRBJ2-5; TRBD2 matches 10 bases. The germline V gene encodes CDR1 LGHNA and CDR2 YNFKEQ. The V and J ends lost 1 base and 4 bases, in that order; junction bases with no gene match: 6. There are 16 residues in the CDR3. The CDR3 loop reads CASSQVQRGGGETQYF. The DNA of the CDR3 is TGTGCCAGCAGCCAAGTCCAGCGGGGGGGAGGAGAGACCCAGTACTTC.

Only a few counts were recorded for this clone. V usage is TRBV7-2 and J usage is TRBJ2-3, with a tentative D call TRBD1 (5 bases). Germline CDR1 reads SGHTA; CDR2 reads FQGNSA. The CDR3 contains 14 residues. Trimming removed 2 bases from V and 7 bases from J, with 13 bases in between. DNA of the CDR3: TGTGCCAGCAGCTTATGGCAGGGTGGAAATACGCAGTATTTT. Amino acid sequence: CASSLWQGGNTQYF.

The CDR3 spells CASSRDRGPRETQYF. The CDR3 nucleotides read TGTGCCAGCAGCCGGGACAGGGGGCCCAGGGAGACCCAGTACTTC. The chain uses TRBV6-5 and TRBJ2-5; 12 nucleotides match TRBD1. V trimming: 6 bases; J trimming: 5 bases; junction bases outside the gene matches: 7. This CDR3 region has 15 residues. The germline CDR1 and CDR2 sequences are MNHEY and SVGAGI.

The sample holds one count of this clone. The CDR3 region is CASSLYGGINEKLFF. The CDR3 DNA reads as TGCGCCAGCAGCTTGTATGGGGGGATTAATGAAAAACTGTTTTTT. The genes are TRBV5-1 and TRBJ1-4; a weak D match, TRBD1 (5 bases). Germline V gives CDR1 SGHRS, CDR2 YFSETQ. The CDR3 consists of 15 residues. Trimming took off 1 base at V and 4 bases at J, with 11 bases between the two ends.

The V gene is TRBV5-6, the J gene TRBJ2-4; TRBD2 aligns across 8 bases. This CDR3 comprises 14 residues. CDR1 is SGHDT and CDR2 is YYEEEE in the germline V gene. V lost 1 base to trimming and J lost 10 bases; unmatched junction nucleotides: 7. DNA for the CDR3: TGTGCCAGCAGCTTGTGGGCGGGGGGACTTATTCAGTACTTC. As protein: CASSLWAGGLIQYF.

The chain couples TRBV29-1 to TRBJ2-7, with D possibly matching TRBD1 (5 bases). Per germline, CDR1 SQVTM and CDR2 ANQGSEA. This CDR3 is 14 amino acids long. Trimming pared 6 bases from V and 2 bases from J, leaving 17 bases between. The CDR3 DNA reads as TGCAGCGTCCGCGACACTTTAGGGGCCTACGAGCAGTACTTC. Residues: CSVRDTLGAYEQYF.

The chain carries TRBV5-1 and TRBJ1-1; possible D gene TRBD1, 5 bases. The germline V gene has CDR1 SGHRS and CDR2 YFSETQ. Between the trimmed V and J ends, which lost 1 base and 1 base, there was a span of 14 bases. The CDR3 totals 16 residues. The CDR3 DNA reads as TGCGCCAGCAGCTTGTCGGCAGGGCTGGGGAACACTGAAGCTTTCTTT. Its translation: CASSLSAGLGNTEAFF.

The V and J genes are TRBV29-1 and TRBJ1-1, with D hard to call. The V gene's germline CDR1 is SQVTM and CDR2 ANQGSEA. Trimming stripped 0 bases from V and 0 bases from J, with 11 bases between. The CDR3 covers 15 residues. The DNA for the CDR3 is TGCAGCGTTGAAGATCGAGTACTCATGAACACTGAAGCTTTCTTT. Protein sequence: CSVEDRVLMNTEAFF. The whole variable domain, remainder taken from reference TRBV29-1 and TRBJ1-1, is SAVISQKPSRDICQRGTSLTIQCQVDSQVTMMFWYRQQPGQSLTLIATANQGSEATYESGFVIDKFPISRPNLTFSTLTVSNMSPEDSSIYLCSVEDRVLMNTEAFFGQGTRLTVV.

J is TRBJ1-5 and V is TRBV19, with D hard to call. The CDR3 spans 16 residues. Trimming left V 3 bases short and J 0 bases short, with 12 bases between. CDR1 is LNHDA, CDR2 SQIVND, per germline (reference sequence). CDR3 protein: CASSIGNDYSNQPQHF. CDR3 coding DNA: TGTGCCAGTAGTATCGGGAACGATTATAGCAATCAGCCCCAGCATTTT.

The chain is built from TRBV10-3 and TRBJ1-6; 8 nucleotides line up with TRBD1. This CDR3 contains 15 residues. CDR1 ENHRY and CDR2 SYGVKD come from the germline V gene. V gave up 5 bases and J gave up 7 bases; unmatched junction bases: 7. In DNA form, the CDR3 reads TGTGCCATCAGTACATCAGGGGGCGGGAATTCACCCCTCCACTTT. Protein: CAISTSGGGNSPLHF.

The CDR3 nucleotides read TGTGCCATCAGTGGACAGAACGAAGAGACCCAGTACTTC. It translates to CAISGQNEETQYF. The chain carries TRBV10-3 and TRBJ2-5, with TRBD1 as a possible D gene (5 bases). Germline loops: CDR1 ENHRY, CDR2 SYGVKD. V lost 4 bases and J lost 3, with 9 bases in between. This CDR3 comprises 13 residues.

The chain recombines TRBV4-1 with TRBJ2-7, with D possibly matching TRBD2 (6 bases). The germline V gene has CDR1 MGHRA and CDR2 YSYEKL. The V gene lost 5 bases and the J gene lost 7 bases, with 15 bases spanning the gap. The CDR3 runs to 13 residues. This CDR3 is CASSVTEGREQYF. The CDR3 nucleotides are TGCGCCAGCAGCGTAACGGAGGGGAGGGAGCAGTACTTC.